This T cell receptor (beta chain) originates from a study of T-cell reconstitution after alpha-beta-depleted transplantation in children. This clonotype was recorded a few times. A TCRbeta library incorporating unique molecular identifiers was prepared. TCRdb independently ran MiXCR on the PCR reads; one entry per CDR3 protein. There are around 500,000 distinct CDR3 sequences in the sample; around 13% occur only once, and around 6% lies in the top ten. Germline V lookup: CDR1 MNHNS, CDR2 SASEGT. Trimming took 6 bases from V and 5 from J; bases not matched to a gene: 4. CDR3 length: 16 amino acids. The chain joins TRBV6-1 to TRBJ2-2; 15 nucleotides match TRBD2. This sequence originates from a human donor who donated a stem cell graft to a child with combined immunodeficiency. This sample comprised PBMCs from the stem cell graft donor, obtained from the stem cell graft. CDR3 nucleotide sequence: TGTGCCAGCAGGGGACTAGCGGGAGGAGAGACCGGGGAGCTGTTTTTT. Translated, it gives CASRGLAGGETGELFF.